This TCR beta chain was sequenced during a study of cytomegalovirus exposure and HLA in healthy donors. In the case of this clone: The target antigen is unknown.

PCR involved 60 Vbeta and 13 Jbeta primers. Profiled with immunoSEQ multiplex PCR; TCRdb holds only in-frame clones, not every one. The repertoire holds about 190,000 clones, more than 9.5% seen once, with about 7.8% in the top ten. Study findings and constraints: Accurate HLA-A and HLA-B prediction from TCR beta sequences was reported for most subjects. There were some V segments, including TRBV6-2 and TRBV6-3, excluded as indistinguishable. Most of the TCR beta V segments (in an earlier analysis) were productive either about 87% or about 30% of the time.

J lost 9 bases, V lost 6 bases, and 10 bases had no gene match. Germline CDR1 reads SNHLY; CDR2 reads FYNNEI. CDR3 length equals 14 residues. J is TRBJ2-1 and V is TRBV2; the match to TRBD1 covers 8 bases. The sequencing input was PBMCs. The receptor comes from a man in his fifties or sixties in good health and CMV-seropositive. The CDR3 DNA reads as TGTGCCAGCAGGTCCGGACAGGGTTTTATTGAGCAGTTCTTC. Its protein product is CASRSGQGFIEQFF.